This T cell receptor beta chain was identified in a study of blood T cell repertoires in COVID-19. Study information: Whether acute or convalescent, the COVID-19 samples came from the United States, Italy and Spain. The analysed material was cDNA or gDNA that came from T cells, B-cell-depleted T cells, or PBMCs.

Source study methods: Using reference gene primer amplification, nucleated cell counts were estimated. TCRdb's table, derived via immunoSEQ multiplex PCR, lists solely in-frame clones and lacks some. V and J calls and clone size are as listed in that table; D and trimming were resolved from the DNA. The repertoire has under 80,000 clones, 85% to 90% of them found once; the top ten carry around 13%. CDR3 length equals 14 residues. CDR1 is KGHDR, CDR2 SFDVKD, per germline. The V end was cut by 3 bases, the J end by 2 bases, with 6 bases between. This clonotype was obtained from a man between 65 and 79 years old with active or convalescent COVID-19. Sequenced input: peripheral blood. V gene TRBV24-1 combines with J gene TRBJ2-2; D gene uncertain. CDR3 nucleotide sequence: TGTGCCACCAGTGATACGACAAACACCGGGGAGCTGTTTTTT. It codes for CATSDTTNTGELFF.